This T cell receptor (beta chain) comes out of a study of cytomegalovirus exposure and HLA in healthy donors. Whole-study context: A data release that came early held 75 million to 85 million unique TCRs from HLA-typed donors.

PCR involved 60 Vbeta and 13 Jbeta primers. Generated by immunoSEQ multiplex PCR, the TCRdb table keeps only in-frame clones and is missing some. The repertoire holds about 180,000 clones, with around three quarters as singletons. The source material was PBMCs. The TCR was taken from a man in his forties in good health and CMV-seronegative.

The CDR3: CASNKQGPYNEQFF. In nucleotides, the CDR3 is TGTGCCAGCAACAAACAGGGTCCCTACAATGAGCAGTTCTTC. The chain couples TRBV7-2 to TRBJ2-1; TRBD1 is a possible D gene (6 bases). The CDR3 is 14 amino acids. Germline V lookup: CDR1 SGHTA, CDR2 FQGNSA. Trimming removed 7 bases from V and 2 bases from J, with 12 bases in between.